Listed here are 25 T cell receptor beta chains from one sample, sequenced in a study of T-cell reconstitution after alpha-beta-depleted transplantation in children. Molecular barcoding with unique molecular identifiers was used for the TCRbeta library. TCRdb recomputed calls from the PCR reads with MiXCR, one row per CDR3 protein. The sample records about 870,000 distinct CDR3 sequences, about 15% being singletons. The sample was PBMCs, mostly from graft donor cells, taken 360 days after TCRalphabeta/CD19-depleted stem cell transplant. These receptors came from a male patient between 10 and 17 years old who had a stem cell transplant for acute lymphoblastic leukemia, so the T cells may come from the graft donor.

This clonotype was recorded many times. The chain combines TRBV7-2 with TRBJ2-1, with D maybe TRBD2 (5 bases). V was trimmed by 4 bases and J by 6 bases, leaving 13 bases between them. CDR3 length equals 14 residues. Germline V gives CDR1 SGHTA, CDR2 FQGNSA. The CDR3 is CASSSLGLINEQFF. The CDR3 DNA reads as TGTGCCAGCAGCTCGTTAGGACTGATCAATGAGCAGTTCTTC.

The rearrangement joins TRBV24-1 to TRBJ1-2; D gene uncertain. V shed 1 base and J shed 10 bases, with 12 bases lying between them. Germline V lookup: CDR1 KGHDR, CDR2 SFDVKD. CDR3 length equals 13 residues. CDR3 residues: CATSDFKDGYYTF. DNA for the CDR3: TGTGCCACCAGTGATTTTAAGGACGGCTACTACACCTTC.

Comments on this clonotype: A read error may produce the germline difference seen at one junction end. The chain uses TRBV5-1 and TRBJ2-7, with a possible D match to TRBD2 (5 bases). This CDR3 contains 11 residues. Germline CDR1 SGHRS, CDR2 YFSETQ. The CDR3: CASSLDGLPHF. The CDR3 nucleotides read TGCGCCAGCAGCTTGGACGGACTTCCCCACTTC.

This clonotype was picked up a small number of times. This chain connects TRBV9 to TRBJ2-1, with 11 bases that match TRBD2. V gave up 0 bases and J gave up 2 bases; unmatched junction bases: 4. The CDR3 loop spans 17 amino acids. Germline-derived CDR1 and CDR2 are SGDLS and YYNGEE. The CDR3 DNA follows: TGTGCCAGCAGCGTAGGGACTAGCGGGCCGGCCTACAATGAGCAGTTCTTC. It encodes CASSVGTSGPAYNEQFF. The entire variable domain, with the rest obtained from reference TRBV9 and TRBJ2-1, is as follows: DSGVTQTPKHLITATGQRVTLRCSPRSGDLSVYWYQQSLDQGLQFLIQYYNGEERAKGNILERFSAQQFPDLHSELNLSSLELGDSALYFCASSVGTSGPAYNEQFFGPGTRLTVL.

This clonotype has just a few counts. V gene TRBV20-1 combines with J gene TRBJ2-5; TRBD2 is a possible D gene (6 bases). From germline, CDR1 is DFQATT and CDR2 SNEGSKA (reference sequence). The ends were cut back, 1 base at V and 2 bases at J, with 11 bases in the middle. The length of the CDR3 is 14 residues. The CDR3 DNA is TGCAGTGCTAGAGGGTTTAGCGGACAAGAGACCCAGTACTTC. This sequence encodes CSARGFSGQETQYF.

This clonotype appeared a few times. DNA of the CDR3: TGTGCCAGCAGCGGGAAGGTCTATGAGCAGTTCTTC. The encoded protein is CASSGKVYEQFF. The chain uses TRBV7-9 and TRBJ2-1, with D unclear. Germline lookup yields CDR1 SEHNR and CDR2 FQNEAQ (reference sequence). The CDR3 totals 12 residues. The V gene lost 5 bases and the J gene lost 8 bases, with 10 bases spanning the gap.

This clonotype has more than one count but fewer than ten. V gene TRBV4-1 combines with J gene TRBJ2-7, with D possibly TRBD2 on 6 matching bases. The V gene lost 6 bases and the J gene lost 1 base, with 16 bases spanning the gap. Germline V gene sequence: CDR1 MGHRA, CDR2 YSYEKL. The CDR3 sequence is 15 residues long. CDR3 amino acids: CASSTGSRSSYEQYF. CDR3 in DNA: TGCGCCAGCAGTACCGGGAGTCGGTCTTCCTACGAGCAGTACTTC.

The V and J genes are TRBV20-1 and TRBJ2-7; D unclear. With 0 bases removed from V and 5 bases from J, the gap between germline ends came to 14 bases. CDR1 is DFQATT and CDR2 is SNEGSKA in the germline V gene (reference sequence). The CDR3 contains 14 residues. The CDR3 is CSAREGADFHEQYF. CDR3 in DNA: TGCAGTGCTAGAGAGGGCGCCGATTTCCACGAGCAGTACTTC.

The chain uses TRBV20-1 and TRBJ2-6, with TRBD1 as a possible D gene (6 bases). V lost 6 bases and J 0 bases, leaving 18 bases between the germline ends. The CDR3 loop spans 17 amino acids. Germline V lookup: CDR1 DFQATT, CDR2 SNEGSKA (reference sequence). The CDR3 region has the DNA TGCAGTGCAAAAAAACAGGGCGCAAGCTCTGGGGCCAACGTCCTGACTTTC. Protein sequence: CSAKKQGASSGANVLTF.

The chain carries TRBV4-2 and TRBJ2-7, with a weak D call TRBD2 (5 bases). The CDR3 runs to 17 residues. Germline V gene lookup returns CDR1 LGHNA and CDR2 YNFKEQ. The V end was cut by 1 base, the J end by 4 bases, with 20 bases between. DNA for the CDR3: TGTGCCAGCAGCCAAGGAGAGGAGGCCCTGACGGGGTACGAGCAGTACTTC. It codes for CASSQGEEALTGYEQYF.

This clonotype was seen more than once but under ten times. The chain uses TRBV7-3 and TRBJ2-2, with a weak D call TRBD1 (5 bases). The CDR3 loop spans 14 amino acids. V was pared by 6 bases and J by 4 bases, with 12 bases between. CDR1 is SGHTA, CDR2 FQGTGA, per germline. The CDR3 region has the DNA TGTGCCAGCAGTTTGCAGGGATTCACCGGGGAGCTGTTTTTT. Its protein is CASSLQGFTGELFF.

This rearrangement joins TRBV5-1 to TRBJ2-1; 12 bases are a match to TRBD2. Germline CDR1 reads SGHRS; CDR2 reads YFSETQ. This CDR3 region has 15 residues. J lost 9 bases, V lost 5 bases, and 9 bases had no gene match. The CDR3 sequence is CASRPGLAGAREQFF. DNA for the CDR3: TGCGCCAGCAGGCCGGGACTAGCGGGTGCCCGTGAGCAGTTCTTC.

This clonotype was seen only a few times. The chain is built from TRBV29-1 and TRBJ2-7, with 10 positions matching TRBD2. J lost 5 bases, V lost 1 base, and 2 bases had no gene match. The CDR3 is 13 residues long. In germline, CDR1 is SQVTM, CDR2 ANQGSEA. CDR3 nucleotide sequence: TGCAGCGTTGAAGGGCTAGCGGGGGACGAGCAGTACTTC. It yields the protein CSVEGLAGDEQYF.

V gene TRBV5-1 combines with J gene TRBJ2-7; 8 nucleotides align to TRBD1. The CDR3 contains 13 residues. V shed 7 bases, J shed 1 base, and the junction held 4 bases outside the gene matches. Germline V gene sequence: CDR1 SGHRS, CDR2 YFSETQ. The CDR3 is CASGTGFSYEQYF. CDR3 in DNA: TGCGCCAGCGGGACAGGATTTTCCTACGAGCAGTACTTC.

This clonotype was found many times. The chain couples TRBV5-1 to TRBJ2-5; 8 bases align to TRBD1. The germline V gene encodes CDR1 SGHRS and CDR2 YFSETQ. With 4 bases clipped from V and 5 bases from J, the junction kept 4 bases outside the gene matches. The CDR3 contains 13 residues. The CDR3 region is CASSPQGEETQYF. CDR3 bases: TGCGCCAGCAGCCCACAGGGGGAGGAGACCCAGTACTTC.

This clonotype was observed a few times. The chain carries TRBV7-6 and TRBJ2-1; tentatively, D is TRBD2 (5 bases). Germline CDR1 reads SGHVS; CDR2 reads FNYEAQ. The V end lost 1 base, the J end lost 11 bases, and 15 bases lay between the germline ends. CDR3 length equals 14 residues. CDR3 sequence reads: CASSLVRENPKQFF. CDR3 bases: TGTGCCAGCAGCTTAGTACGGGAAAATCCAAAGCAGTTCTTC. Together with reference TRBV7-6 and TRBJ2-1, the CDR3 gives the full variable domain: GAGVSQSPRYKVTKRGQDVALRCDPISGHVSLYWYRQALGQGPEFLTYFNYEAQQDKSGLPNDRFSAERPEGSISTLTIQRTEQRDSAMYRCASSLVRENPKQFFGPGTRLTVL.

The gene calls are TRBV6-5 and TRBJ2-7, with D perhaps given as TRBD1 or TRBD2 (5 bases each). V was trimmed by 4 bases and J by 2 bases, leaving 18 bases between them. The CDR3 has 16 residues. Germline-derived CDR1 and CDR2 are MNHEY and SVGAGI. CDR3 DNA: TGTGCCAGCAGTTTCGAACCGGGACCGACAACCTACGAGCAGTACTTC. Its translation: CASSFEPGPTTYEQYF.

This sequence joins TRBV27 and TRBJ2-3; D is unresolved. Between the trimmed V and J ends, which lost 4 bases and 4 bases, there was a span of 3 bases. The germline gives CDR1 MNHEY, CDR2 SMNVEV (reference sequence). The CDR3 sequence is 11 residues long. The CDR3 region is CASSWSDTQYF. The CDR3 DNA follows: TGTGCCAGCAGTTGGTCAGATACGCAGTATTTT.

The chain joins TRBV9 to TRBJ1-5; D call uncertain. Germline lookup yields CDR1 SGDLS and CDR2 YYNGEE. The CDR3 is 13 residues long. Trimming removed 5 bases at V and 0 bases at J, with 6 bases between. The CDR3 sequence: CASSTDSNQPQHF. CDR3 bases: TGTGCCAGCAGTACAGATAGCAATCAGCCCCAGCATTTT.

The CDR3 reads CSARERGGTYNEQFF. In nucleotides, the CDR3 is TGCAGTGCTAGAGAACGGGGGGGGACCTACAATGAGCAGTTCTTC. The chain couples TRBV20-1 to TRBJ2-1; 8 bases map to TRBD2. This CDR3 has 15 amino acids. Germline values: CDR1 DFQATT, CDR2 SNEGSKA (reference sequence). The V segment lost 0 bases and the J segment 2 bases; nucleotides outside the gene matches: 3.

This clonotype turned up a few times. The chain joins TRBV12-3 or TRBV12-4 to TRBJ1-2; 9 positions agree with TRBD1. After removal of 5 bases from V and 5 bases from J, the junction contained 15 bases not matched to a gene. This CDR3 is 17 amino acids long. In DNA form, the CDR3 reads TGTGCCAGCAGTCTCCCGGGGTCTGGGGACAGGGAATATGGCTACACCTTC. Amino acids: CASSLPGSGDREYGYTF.

This clonotype was counted at least ten times. V and J are TRBV6-4 and TRBJ2-3, with a weak D call TRBD2 (6 bases). CDR1 and CDR2 from the germline V gene are MRHNA and SNTAGT. Trimming stripped 4 bases from V and 2 bases from J, with 10 bases between. The CDR3 totals 14 residues. CDR3 nucleotides: TGTGCCAGCAGTGTTGGCGGGGCCACAGATACGCAGTATTTT. Translating it yields CASSVGGATDTQYF.

This clonotype was counted between two and nine times. J is TRBJ1-1 and V is TRBV5-1; 8 bases fit TRBD1. The germline CDR1 and CDR2 sequences are SGHRS and YFSETQ. CDR3 length equals 14 residues. V lost 2 bases, J lost 1 base, and 1 base stayed unmatched. CDR3: CASSFGQGNTEAFF. CDR3 bases: TGCGCCAGCAGCTTCGGACAGGGGAACACTGAAGCTTTCTTT.

Only a few counts were recorded for this clonotype. CDR3 amino acids: CASSFGGAQGANVLTF. In nucleotides, the CDR3 is TGTGCCAGCAGTTTTGGAGGAGCCCAGGGGGCCAACGTCCTGACTTTC. The chain uses TRBV12-3 or TRBV12-4 and TRBJ2-6, with D perhaps TRBD2 (5 bases). The V end was cut by 3 bases, the J end by 4 bases, with 13 bases between. The CDR3 is 16 residues long.

This clonotype occurred a few times. V and J are TRBV12-3 or TRBV12-4 and TRBJ1-2; tentative D call: TRBD1 (6 bases). Trimming removed 6 bases at V and 4 bases at J, with 18 bases between. This CDR3 region has 15 residues. This chain's CDR3 is CASSPTGIFGYGYTF. DNA for the CDR3: TGTGCCAGCAGCCCCACAGGGATCTTTGGCTATGGCTACACCTTC.